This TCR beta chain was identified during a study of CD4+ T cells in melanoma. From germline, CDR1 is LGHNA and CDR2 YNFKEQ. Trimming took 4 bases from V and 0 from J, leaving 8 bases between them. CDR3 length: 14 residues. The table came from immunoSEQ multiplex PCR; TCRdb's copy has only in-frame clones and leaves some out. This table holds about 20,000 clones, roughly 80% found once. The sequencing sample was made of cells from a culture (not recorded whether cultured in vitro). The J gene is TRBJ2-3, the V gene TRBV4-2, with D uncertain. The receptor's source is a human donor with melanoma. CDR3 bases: TGTGCCAGCAGCCCTCAGGAGAGCACAGATACGCAGTATTTT. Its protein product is CASSPQESTDTQYF.